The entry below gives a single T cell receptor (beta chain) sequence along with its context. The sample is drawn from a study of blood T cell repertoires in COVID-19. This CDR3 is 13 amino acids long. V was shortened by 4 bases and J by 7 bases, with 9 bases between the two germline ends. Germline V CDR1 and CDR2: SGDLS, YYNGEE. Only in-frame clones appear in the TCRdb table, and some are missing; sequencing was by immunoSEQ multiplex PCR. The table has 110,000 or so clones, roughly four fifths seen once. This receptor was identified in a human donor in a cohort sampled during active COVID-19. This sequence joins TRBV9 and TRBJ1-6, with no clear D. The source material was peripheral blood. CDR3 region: CASSNLRNSPLHF. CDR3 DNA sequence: TGTGCCAGCAGCAATCTCAGGAATTCACCCCTCCACTTT.